A single sample gave rise to the 29 T cell receptor beta chains below, sequenced in a study of cytomegalovirus exposure and HLA in healthy donors (dated by TCRdb to the late 2010s). The protocol used for the library was the immunoSEQ multiplex PCR assay. For the multiplex PCR, a mixture combining 60 forward primers for TCR Vbeta segments and 13 reverse primers for TCR Jbeta segments was used. Not all clones reach the TCRdb copy of this immuneACCESS table, which keeps in-frame sequences only. Checked studies attribute under half of the gap to unresolved V genes and leave the rest unexplained. The sample data list under 150,000 clones, and about 85% of these were observed just once. The top ten hold over 1.5% of the sample. The sequencing input was PBMCs. The receptor set was obtained from a boy between 5 and 17 years old in good health and CMV-seronegative.

The gene calls are TRBV30 and TRBJ1-5; D possibly corresponds to TRBD1 (6 bases). Germline V gives CDR1 GTSNPN, CDR2 SVGIG (reference sequence). The CDR3 has 15 residues. Trimming cost V 0 bases and J 2 bases, with 11 bases left between them. Written as DNA, the CDR3 is TGTGCCTGGAGTGTACAAGGGGGAGGCAATCAGCCCCAGCATTTT. Amino acid sequence: CAWSVQGGGNQPQHF.

Only one count was recorded for this clone. The genes are TRBV9 and TRBJ2-7; TRBD1 aligns across 7 bases. Per the germline V gene, CDR1 is SGDLS and CDR2 is YYNGEE. The trim removed 3 bases at V and 2 bases at J, leaving 5 bases unmatched. This CDR3 is 14 amino acids long. CDR3 sequence: CASSGGQATYEQYF. CDR3 in DNA: TGTGCCAGCAGCGGCGGACAGGCTACCTACGAGCAGTACTTC.

The sample holds a few counts of this clone. The CDR3 reads CASKPPTYNEQFF. In DNA form, the CDR3 reads TGTGCCAGTAAGCCACCTACTTACAATGAGCAGTTCTTC. The J gene is TRBJ2-1, the V gene TRBV19; D gene ambiguous. This CDR3 is built from 13 residues. Trimming cost V 7 bases and J 4 bases, with 11 bases left between them. Germline V gene lookup returns CDR1 LNHDA and CDR2 SQIVND (reference sequence).

The genes are TRBV20-1 and TRBJ2-7; D remains ambiguous. CDR3 size: 11 residues. Between the trimmed V and J ends, which lost 3 bases and 4 bases, there was a span of 7 bases. CDR1 and CDR2 from the germline V gene are DFQATT and SNEGSKA (reference sequence). The DNA for the CDR3 is TGCAGTGCTAGGGAGAGGTACGAGCAGTACTTC. It is translated as CSARERYEQYF.

This clone was recorded only once. J is TRBJ1-6 and V is TRBV9, with 9 bases lining up with TRBD1. The CDR3 is 14 residues long. Per germline, CDR1 SGDLS and CDR2 YYNGEE. J lost 9 bases, V lost 4 bases, and 5 bases had no gene match. The CDR3, as DNA: TGTGCCAGCAGCCTCGGACAGGGGTCTTCACCCCTCCACTTT. Translation: CASSLGQGSSPLHF.

This clone was seen once. The chain links TRBV9 to TRBJ2-7, with D possibly being TRBD1 (6 bases). Germline V gene sequence: CDR1 SGDLS, CDR2 YYNGEE. V was shortened by 0 bases and J by 0 bases, with 19 bases between the two germline ends. The CDR3 length is 18 residues. The CDR3 sequence is CASSVVLFPGESSYEQYF. CDR3 coding DNA: TGTGCCAGCAGCGTAGTGCTTTTTCCAGGGGAAAGCTCCTACGAGCAGTACTTC.

The CDR3 region has the DNA TGTGCCAGCAGTACCCCCTTAACTCCTAGACGGCAGGGAGGTGAAAAACTGTTTTTT. Protein sequence: CASSTPLTPRRQGGEKLFF. The V call is TRBV2, the J call TRBJ1-4; a weak D match, TRBD1 (5 bases). The CDR3 runs 19 residues. The germline CDR1 and CDR2 sequences are SNHLY and FYNNEI. The germline V and J ends were trimmed by 5 bases and 7 bases, with 29 bases remaining between them.

The chain recombines TRBV11-1 with TRBJ2-5, with TRBD2 matching over 11 bases. CDR3 length: 16 residues. The J segment lost 1 base and the V segment lost 5 bases, leaving 6 bases of the junction unmatched. Per the germline V gene, CDR1 is SGHAT and CDR2 is FQDESV (reference sequence). In DNA form, the CDR3 reads TGTGCCAGCAGCAAACAGGGACTAGCGGTCCAAGAGACCCAGTACTTC. Translated: CASSKQGLAVQETQYF.

This clone was detected once. The J gene is TRBJ2-7, the V gene TRBV25-1; 7 bases map to TRBD2. The CDR3 has 15 residues. Trimming removed 6 bases from V and 0 bases from J; junction bases left unmatched: 8. Looked up from germline, CDR1 is MGHDK and CDR2 is SYGVNS. The CDR3 DNA follows: TGTGCCAGCAGGGGGGAGGGGTCCTTCTCCTACGAGCAGTACTTC. Translation: CASRGEGSFSYEQYF.

Concerning this clone itself: The sample holds other DNA sequences that translate to the same CDR3. The chain links TRBV30 to TRBJ2-6; a possible D gene is TRBD2 (6 bases). The CDR3 is 12 residues long. Germline V gene lookup returns CDR1 GTSNPN and CDR2 SVGIG (reference sequence). The CDR3 nucleotides are TGTGGGCGGAGGGCTGGGGCCAACGTCCTGACTTTC. This encodes CGRRAGANVLTF.

The chain joins TRBV29-1 to TRBJ1-3; the match to TRBD1 covers 8 bases. The CDR3 length is 17 residues. Germline CDR1 reads SQVTM; CDR2 reads ANQGSEA. Trimming cost V 4 bases and J 0 bases; bases outside gene matches: 11. This CDR3 is CSVVRPGGAGSGNTIYF. DNA of the CDR3: TGCAGCGTTGTTAGGCCAGGGGGCGCGGGCTCTGGAAACACCATATATTTT.

This rearrangement joins TRBV11-3 to TRBJ2-1; 9 bases map to TRBD1. The V gene's germline CDR1 is SGHNT and CDR2 YENEEA. The V and J ends lost 7 bases and 6 bases, in that order; junction bases with no gene match: 10. The CDR3 runs to 15 residues. In DNA form, the CDR3 reads TGTGCCAGCACCGGGGGACAGGGACTCGGCAATGAGCAGTTCTTC. Translation: CASTGGQGLGNEQFF.

This chain joins TRBV19 and TRBJ2-7, with D possibly matching TRBD1 (7 bases). There are 15 residues in the CDR3. V was trimmed by 0 bases and J by 3 bases, leaving 12 bases between them. Looked up from germline, CDR1 is LNHDA and CDR2 is SQIVND (reference sequence). CDR3 region: CASSIDYRGGYEQYF. The CDR3 DNA reads as TGTGCCAGTAGTATAGACTACAGGGGAGGCTACGAGCAGTACTTC.

CDR3 loop: CASKLAGYNEQFF. In DNA form, the CDR3 reads TGTGCCAGCAAACTAGCGGGGTACAATGAGCAGTTCTTC. V is TRBV7-9 and J is TRBJ2-1; 10 bases align to TRBD2. Germline V gene data show CDR1 as SEHNR and CDR2 as FQNEAQ (reference sequence). The CDR3 totals 13 residues. With V trimmed by 7 bases and J by 4 bases, 1 base remained unmatched.

The rearrangement joins TRBV6-6 to TRBJ2-7; D may be TRBD1 (7 bases). The germline V gene has CDR1 MNHNY and CDR2 SVGAGI (reference sequence). V lost 6 bases to trimming and J lost 5 bases, with 17 bases between them. This CDR3 is 14 amino acids long. CDR3 DNA sequence: TGTGCCAGCAGGCGGGGACAGTCGACCCACGAGCAGTACTTC. Encoded protein: CASRRGQSTHEQYF.

The J gene is TRBJ2-7, the V gene TRBV5-1; 12 bases map to TRBD2. Germline CDR1 is SGHRS and CDR2 is YFSETQ. Unmatched junction bases numbered 13, after V lost 2 bases and J lost 4 bases. The CDR3 sequence is 18 residues long. CDR3 sequence reads: CASSFGLAGGRFKYEQYF. The CDR3 nucleotides read TGCGCCAGCAGCTTCGGGCTAGCGGGGGGGCGATTTAAGTACGAGCAGTACTTC.

V is TRBV19 and J is TRBJ1-1; D perhaps matches TRBD1 (5 bases). Germline CDR1 is LNHDA and CDR2 is SQIVND (reference sequence). Trimming took 3 bases from V and 0 from J, leaving 17 bases between them. This CDR3 region has 17 residues. CDR3 DNA sequence: TGTGCCAGTAGTATTCGACAGACGCGCGCAATGAACACTGAAGCTTTCTTT. Protein sequence: CASSIRQTRAMNTEAFF.

V usage is TRBV10-3 and J usage is TRBJ2-5; perhaps TRBD1 as D (5 bases). This CDR3 is 13 amino acids long. Germline V gene data show CDR1 as ENHRY and CDR2 as SYGVKD. V shed 3 bases and J shed 3 bases, with 8 bases lying between them. The CDR3 loop is CAISDPGKETQYF. CDR3 coding DNA: TGTGCCATCAGTGATCCAGGGAAAGAGACCCAGTACTTC.

The rearrangement joins TRBV9 to TRBJ2-1; 15 bases match TRBD2. Germline V lookup: CDR1 SGDLS, CDR2 YYNGEE. This CDR3 comprises 18 residues. With V trimmed by 4 bases and J by 4 bases, 9 bases remained unmatched. CDR3 residues: CASSPPGLAGGLYNEQFF. CDR3 DNA sequence: TGTGCCAGCAGCCCTCCGGGACTAGCGGGGGGCCTATACAATGAGCAGTTCTTC.

The rearrangement uses TRBV5-6 and TRBJ2-3, with 8 positions matching TRBD2. This CDR3 spans 16 amino acids. With V trimmed by 6 bases and J by 2 bases, 11 bases remained unmatched. The germline V gene has CDR1 SGHDT and CDR2 YYEEEE. In DNA, the CDR3 is TGTGCCAGCACCCAAGGTGGTAGCGGGAACACAGATACGCAGTATTTT. Amino acid sequence: CASTQGGSGNTDTQYF. Full variable domain (missing parts from reference TRBV5-6 and TRBJ2-3): DAGVTQSPTHLIKTRGQQVTLRCSPKSGHDTVSWYQQALGQGPQFIFQYYEEEERQRGNFPDRFSGHQFPNYSSELNVNALLLGDSALYLCASTQGGSGNTDTQYFGPGTRLTVL.

The chain carries TRBV29-1 and TRBJ1-2; TRBD1 aligns across 7 bases. V shed 6 bases and J 4 bases; nucleotides not matched to a gene: 17. CDR3 length equals 16 residues. Germline V gene data show CDR1 as SQVTM and CDR2 as ANQGSEA. CDR3 amino acids: CSVGGGAGGFFYGYTF. CDR3 bases: TGCAGCGTAGGAGGGGGCGCTGGGGGGTTCTTCTATGGCTACACCTTC.

On this clone itself: Compared with germline, one end of the junction differs, possibly owing to a read error. The chain employs TRBV4-1 and TRBJ1-2; D may be TRBD1 (5 bases). The CDR3 length is 13 residues. Germline V CDR1 and CDR2: MGHRA, YSYEKL. The CDR3 DNA sequence: TGCGCCAGCAGCCAAGTGGGGGACTATGGCTACCCCTTC. Translating gives CASSQVGDYGYPF.

The chain is built from TRBV7-3 and TRBJ2-1; D unresolved. Germline CDR1 reads SGHTA; CDR2 reads FQGTGA. CDR3 length: 13 amino acids. The V gene lost 1 base and the J gene lost 4 bases, with 5 bases spanning the gap. CDR3 sequence: CASSLNGYNEQFF. The CDR3 DNA reads TGTGCCAGCAGCTTAAACGGGTACAATGAGCAGTTCTTC.

This clone was detected only once. The chain has TRBV11-2 and TRBJ2-7, with 10 nucleotides matching TRBD2. Germline V gene sequence: CDR1 SGHAT, CDR2 FQNNGV. The V gene end was trimmed by 0 bases and the J gene end by 3 bases; junction bases not matched to a gene: 17. The CDR3 is 20 residues long. CDR3: CASSLEDSVVGAGGNYEQYF. The DNA of the CDR3 is TGTGCCAGCAGCTTAGAGGACTCTGTAGTGGGAGCGGGGGGGAACTACGAGCAGTACTTC.

This clone showed up just once. This chain links TRBV6-5 with TRBJ1-1, with D perhaps TRBD1 (5 bases). The CDR3 runs 13 residues. V lost 9 bases and J lost 7, with 18 bases in between. CDR1 is MNHEY and CDR2 is SVGAGI in the germline V gene. The CDR3 nucleotides read TGTGCCAGTTCCAAGGGGATCCGTAATGAAGCTTTCTTT. The encoded protein is CASSKGIRNEAFF.

This chain uses TRBV6-5 with TRBJ2-5; TRBD2 might be the D (6 bases). Trimming left V 2 bases short and J 1 base short, with 8 bases between. CDR1 is MNHEY and CDR2 is SVGAGI in the germline V gene. The CDR3 is 14 residues long. DNA of the CDR3: TGTGCCAGCAGTTACGGGAGGCTCCAAGAGACCCAGTACTTC. Its translation is CASSYGRLQETQYF.

The J gene is TRBJ1-1, the V gene TRBV19; TRBD1 matches 9 bases. V lost 6 bases, J lost 0 bases, and 8 bases stayed unmatched. CDR3 length equals 16 residues. Per germline, CDR1 LNHDA and CDR2 SQIVND (reference sequence). In DNA form, the CDR3 reads TGTGCCAGTAGCCGGGACAGGGTGCCGATGAACACTGAAGCTTTCTTT. It codes for CASSRDRVPMNTEAFF.

The chain is built from TRBV12-5 and TRBJ1-1, with D maybe TRBD1 (6 bases). Germline loops: CDR1 LGHNT, CDR2 FRNRAP. V lost 2 bases and J 6 bases, leaving 19 bases between the germline ends. This CDR3 contains 16 residues. CDR3 sequence: CASGLIGGNRVPEAFF. Written as DNA, the CDR3 is TGTGCTAGTGGTTTGATTGGGGGCAACCGAGTCCCTGAAGCTTTCTTT.

The rearrangement joins TRBV11-2 to TRBJ1-1; D is perhaps TRBD1 (6 bases). The CDR3 sequence is 15 residues long. The V gene lost 1 base and the J gene lost 4 bases, with 13 bases spanning the gap. In germline, CDR1 is SGHAT, CDR2 FQNNGV. CDR3 sequence reads: CASSLGWGQITEAFF. For the CDR3, the DNA is TGTGCCAGCAGCTTAGGCTGGGGGCAGATCACTGAAGCTTTCTTT.